These 18 T cell receptor beta chains were all obtained from the same sample, sequenced in a study of cytomegalovirus exposure and HLA in healthy donors. 60 Vbeta and 13 Jbeta primers were used in PCR. Here immunoSEQ multiplex PCR was the method, and the copy in TCRdb shows in-frame clones only, minus some. The table has around 160,000 clones, 68% seen once. The sample consisted of PBMCs. The origin of the receptors is a woman in her 40s in good health and CMV-seropositive.

This clone appeared a single time. V gene TRBV6-1 combines with J gene TRBJ2-5; TRBD1 might be the D (5 bases). V shed 2 bases and J shed 5 bases, with 18 bases lying between them. Germline CDR1 MNHNS, CDR2 SASEGT. The CDR3 is made up of 16 amino acids. DNA for the CDR3: TGTGCCAGCAGTGAAATCGCAGGGCGTGGTGTGGAGACCCAGTACTTC. It codes for CASSEIAGRGVETQYF.

This chain joins TRBV19 and TRBJ2-5; 8 bases agree with TRBD1. Germline V CDR1 and CDR2: LNHDA, SQIVND (reference sequence). The CDR3 is made up of 15 amino acids. The trim removed 6 bases at V and 2 bases at J, leaving 8 bases unmatched. In DNA form, the CDR3 reads TGTGCCAGTAGAGGGACAGGAGTTACACAAGAGACCCAGTACTTC. It yields the protein CASRGTGVTQETQYF.

This clone appeared a few times. V and J are TRBV19 and TRBJ1-2; 7 bases align to TRBD1. The V segment lost 7 bases and the J segment 4 bases; nucleotides outside the gene matches: 6. The V gene's germline CDR1 is LNHDA and CDR2 SQIVND (reference sequence). The CDR3 is made up of 13 amino acids. The CDR3 bases are TGTGCCAGTACAAGGGGGCTGAGCTATGGCTACACCTTC. It specifies CASTRGLSYGYTF. The full variable domain, rest sourced from reference TRBV19 and TRBJ1-2, is DGGITQSPKYLFRKEGQNVTLSCEQNLNHDAMYWYRQDPGQGLRLIYYSQIVNDFQKGDIAEGYSVSREKKESFPLTVTSAQKNPTAFYLCASTRGLSYGYTFGSGTRLTVV.

V usage is TRBV27 and J usage is TRBJ1-2; D is perhaps TRBD1 (5 bases). This CDR3 contains 13 residues. CDR1 and CDR2 from the germline V gene are MNHEY and SMNVEV (reference sequence). V lost 5 bases and J lost 8, with 15 bases in between. The CDR3 region has the DNA TGTGCCAGCAGTAATCAAATGCAGGGAGGCTACACCTTC. This sequence encodes CASSNQMQGGYTF.

V gene TRBV5-1 combines with J gene TRBJ1-6; D remains unclear. Germline V gene sequence: CDR1 SGHRS, CDR2 YFSETQ. This CDR3 is 15 amino acids long. Trimming left V 4 bases short and J 5 bases short, with 13 bases between. CDR3 in DNA: TGCGCCAGCAGCCCTCTGGCGGAGAATAATTCACCCCTCCACTTT. Protein product: CASSPLAENNSPLHF. Variable domain in full (rest from reference TRBV5-1 and TRBJ1-6): KAGVTQTPRYLIKTRGQQVTLSCSPISGHRSVSWYQQTPGQGLQFLFEYFSETQRNKGNFPGRFSGRQFSNSRSEMNVSTLELGDSALYLCASSPLAENNSPLHFGNGTRLTVT.

The V and J genes are TRBV7-9 and TRBJ2-7; D might be TRBD1 (6 bases). This CDR3 region has 12 residues. Germline lookup yields CDR1 SEHNR and CDR2 FQNEAQ (reference sequence). Trimming took 4 bases from V and 9 from J, leaving 13 bases between them. DNA for the CDR3: TGTGCCAGCAGCTCCCGGGACACCGCGCAGTACTTC. Protein sequence: CASSSRDTAQYF. The full variable domain, rest sourced from reference TRBV7-9 and TRBJ2-7, is DTGVSQNPRHKITKRGQNVTFRCDPISEHNRLYWYRQTLGQGPEFLTYFQNEAQLEKSRLLSDRFSAERPKGSFSTLEIQRTEQGDSAMYLCASSSRDTAQYFGPGTRLTVT.

The chain employs TRBV7-2 and TRBJ2-1; D perhaps matches TRBD2 (7 bases). The V and J ends lost 5 bases and 3 bases respectively, with 20 bases between them. Germline CDR1 reads SGHTA; CDR2 reads FQGNSA. The CDR3 totals 17 residues. The DNA of the CDR3 is TGTGCCAGCAGCCCCGACGGTGGCGGGGGCCTCTACAATGAGCAGTTCTTC. Protein product: CASSPDGGGGLYNEQFF.

This clone turned up a few times. The chain links TRBV4-2 to TRBJ2-1; 14 bases agree with TRBD2. J gave up 8 bases and V 6 bases, and 6 bases lay outside the gene matches. CDR3 length: 15 residues. Germline V lookup: CDR1 LGHNA, CDR2 YNFKEQ. CDR3 in DNA: TGTGCCAGCAGACCTCCGGGACTAGCGGGAGATGAGCAGTTCTTC. Its protein product is CASRPPGLAGDEQFF.

This clone has only a few counts. CDR3: CASSFSTSGGGEQFF. CDR3 sequence (DNA): TGTGCCAGCAGTTTCTCTACTAGCGGGGGGGGTGAGCAGTTCTTC. The V and J genes are TRBV27 and TRBJ2-1; 13 nucleotides agree with TRBD2. V shed 3 bases, J shed 9 bases, and the junction held 5 bases outside the gene matches. Germline V lookup: CDR1 MNHEY, CDR2 SMNVEV (reference sequence). This CDR3 comprises 15 residues.

This clone turned up a few times. This chain uses TRBV5-1 with TRBJ1-2; 11 bases match TRBD1. CDR3 length: 15 amino acids. Germline lookup yields CDR1 SGHRS and CDR2 YFSETQ. V dropped 6 bases and J dropped 8; count of bases not matched to a gene: 12. CDR3 in amino acids: CASTVEGGQGDGYTF. CDR3 bases: TGCGCCAGCACTGTCGAAGGGGGACAGGGGGACGGCTACACCTTC.

For the CDR3, the DNA is TGTGCCAGCAGTTCCGCCTTCGCCCGCCGGGGAGGGCAGCCCCAGCATTTT. Translated, it gives CASSSAFARRGGQPQHF. J is TRBJ1-5 and V is TRBV28; D ambiguous. This CDR3 has 17 residues. Trimming cost V 4 bases and J 7 bases, with 23 bases left between them. Germline CDR1 is MDHEN and CDR2 is SYDVKM.

This rearrangement joins TRBV6-6 to TRBJ1-4; TRBD1 matches 7 bases. The V gene's germline CDR1 is MNHNY and CDR2 SVGAGI (reference sequence). The ends lost 5 bases at V and 7 bases at J; junction bases unmatched: 1. The CDR3 totals 12 residues. The CDR3 reads CASSDRVEKLFF. The CDR3 coding sequence is TGTGCCAGCAGTGACAGGGTTGAAAAACTGTTTTTT.

This clone appeared a few times. The chain uses TRBV2 and TRBJ1-5, with 7 positions matching TRBD1. The germline V gene encodes CDR1 SNHLY and CDR2 FYNNEI. The CDR3 is 15 residues long. V shed 6 bases, J shed 1 base, and the junction held 6 bases outside the gene matches. The CDR3 is CASRETGKSNQPQHF. As DNA, the CDR3 is TGTGCCAGCAGAGAGACAGGGAAGAGCAATCAGCCCCAGCATTTT.

The table lists this clone with a few counts. The chain uses TRBV4-2 and TRBJ2-2; D is perhaps TRBD1 (6 bases). This CDR3 is 17 amino acids long. Germline lookup yields CDR1 LGHNA and CDR2 YNFKEQ. The V end was cut by 1 base, the J end by 2 bases, with 14 bases between. DNA for the CDR3: TGTGCCAGCAGCCAAGGCTCTTGGACAGTTAACACCGGGGAGCTGTTTTTT. It encodes CASSQGSWTVNTGELFF.

The rearrangement joins TRBV14 to TRBJ2-7; 9 bases fit TRBD2. The germline V gene encodes CDR1 SGHDN and CDR2 FVKESK. The CDR3 is 17 amino acids. Trimming cost V 0 bases and J 3 bases; bases outside gene matches: 9. CDR3 protein: CASSQEPGLARSYEQYF. CDR3 nucleotides: TGTGCCAGCAGCCAAGAGCCCGGACTAGCGCGGAGCTACGAGCAGTACTTC.

The gene calls are TRBV18 and TRBJ2-1, with 8 bases identical to TRBD2. Trimming at V came to 1 base and at J to 4 bases, leaving 0 bases not matched to a gene. Germline-derived CDR1 and CDR2 are KGHSH and LQKENI. The CDR3 runs to 14 residues. The chain's CDR3 is CASSPLAGYNEQFF. The CDR3 nucleotides are TGTGCCAGCTCACCACTAGCGGGGTACAATGAGCAGTTCTTC. Looking up the rest from reference TRBV18 and TRBJ2-1 gives the full variable domain: NAGVMQNPRHLVRRRGQEARLRCSPMKGHSHVYWYRQLPEEGLKFMVYLQKENIIDESGMPKERFSAEFPKEGPSILRIQQVVRGDSAAYFCASSPLAGYNEQFFGPGTRLTVL.

This rearrangement joins TRBV10-3 to TRBJ2-7; D unclear. Germline V lookup: CDR1 ENHRY, CDR2 SYGVKD. Trimming removed 1 base from V and 0 bases from J, with 22 bases in between. The CDR3 spans 19 residues. The CDR3 is CAISEFNLVSRMSSYEQYF. The CDR3 nucleotides read TGTGCCATCAGTGAGTTTAATTTGGTCAGCAGGATGAGCTCCTACGAGCAGTACTTC.

The rearrangement joins TRBV20-1 to TRBJ2-7, with a tentative D call TRBD1 (7 bases). Trimming stripped 6 bases from V and 5 bases from J, with 11 bases between. This CDR3 comprises 11 residues. Germline V gives CDR1 DFQATT, CDR2 SNEGSKA (reference sequence). The CDR3, as DNA: TGCAGTGCCCCAGGGGGGAACGAGCAGTACTTC. It codes for CSAPGGNEQYF.